The 15 T cell receptor beta chains reported below all come from one sample, sequenced in a study of vaccination effects on CD4 cells after COVID-19. These receptors have no identified antigens. When around nine days of culture had elapsed, CD4+ T cells were isolated. Each person got two doses of an mRNA SARS-CoV-2 vaccine, BNT162b2 or mRNA-1273. Sequenced by immunoSEQ multiplex PCR; TCRdb stores in-frame clones only, minus some. The sample records about 73,000 clones, roughly four fifths being singletons. The sample was CD4+ T cells from PBMCs cultured without peptide, taken after COVID-19 vaccination. Every receptor here comes from a human donor who received a COVID-19 vaccine.

This clone was seen only a few times. The V and J genes are TRBV5-1 and TRBJ2-2; TRBD2 aligns across 14 bases. With V trimmed by 4 bases and J by 4 bases, 6 bases remained unmatched. Germline CDR1 and CDR2: SGHRS and YFSETQ. The CDR3 length is 17 residues. The CDR3 DNA reads as TGCGCCAGCAGCCCAGGGACTAGCGGGGGTGGCACCGGGGAGCTGTTTTTT. It is translated as CASSPGTSGGGTGELFF.

J is TRBJ2-1 and V is TRBV3-1 (or the pseudogene TRBV3-2), with TRBD1 matching over 9 bases. The germline CDR1 and CDR2 sequences are LGHDT and YNNKEL (reference sequence). CDR3 length: 13 residues. V was pared by 5 bases and J by 10 bases, with 6 bases of the junction left unmatched. The CDR3 DNA is TGTGCCAGCAGCACTGGACAGGGGTTCGAGCAGTTCTTC. It encodes CASSTGQGFEQFF.

V and J are TRBV5-8 and TRBJ2-5, with D possibly matching TRBD2 (5 bases). There are 17 residues in the CDR3. Between the trimmed V and J ends, which lost 4 bases and 2 bases, there was a span of 21 bases. Germline values: CDR1 SGHTS, CDR2 YDEGEE. CDR3 sequence reads: CASSPWGSAYKQETQYF. The DNA for the CDR3 is TGTGCCAGCAGCCCCTGGGGTAGCGCGTACAAACAAGAGACCCAGTACTTC.

The gene calls are TRBV6-1 and TRBJ2-3, with TRBD1 matching over 9 bases. This CDR3 has 17 amino acids. Trimming removed 2 bases from V and 3 bases from J; junction bases left unmatched: 9. Germline loops: CDR1 MNHNS, CDR2 SASEGT. CDR3 bases: TGTGCCAGCAGTGAAATGTGGGGACAGGGCCAGACAGATACGCAGTATTTT. Protein: CASSEMWGQGQTDTQYF.

The chain combines TRBV3-1 (or the pseudogene TRBV3-2) with TRBJ1-4; D is ambiguous. This CDR3 comprises 13 residues. Looked up from germline, CDR1 is LGHDT and CDR2 is YNNKEL (reference sequence). V was clipped by 4 bases and J by 5 bases, with 8 bases between them. The CDR3 region has the DNA TGTGCCAGCAGCCCTAGGGAGAATGAAAAACTGTTTTTT. Its protein is CASSPRENEKLFF.

V gene TRBV4-3 combines with J gene TRBJ2-2; D gene uncertain. Germline loops: CDR1 LGHNA, CDR2 YSLEER. The V gene lost 2 bases and the J gene lost 6 bases, with 10 bases spanning the gap. This CDR3 contains 14 residues. Here the CDR3 reads CASSQPGSAGELFF. CDR3 DNA: TGCGCCAGCAGCCAACCAGGTTCGGCCGGGGAGCTGTTTTTT.

This chain uses TRBV6-5 with TRBJ2-5, with D possibly being TRBD2 (6 bases). The CDR3 contains 11 residues. V was shortened by 6 bases and J by 7 bases, with 9 bases between the two germline ends. Germline CDR1 MNHEY, CDR2 SVGAGI. CDR3 in amino acids: CASSPGGTQYF. CDR3 DNA sequence: TGTGCCAGCAGCCCCGGGGGGACCCAGTACTTC.

This chain connects TRBV18 to TRBJ1-5; D not certain. Germline CDR1 reads KGHSH; CDR2 reads LQKENI. V was trimmed by 6 bases and J by 0 bases, leaving 6 bases between them. The CDR3 is made up of 13 amino acids. Written as DNA, the CDR3 is TGTGCCAGCTCCAGCACTAGCAATCAGCCCCAGCATTTT. This sequence encodes CASSSTSNQPQHF. Using reference TRBV18 and TRBJ1-5 for the parts outside the CDR3, the full variable domain is NAGVMQNPRHLVRRRGQEARLRCSPMKGHSHVYWYRQLPEEGLKFMVYLQKENIIDESGMPKERFSAEFPKEGPSILRIQQVVRGDSAAYFCASSSTSNQPQHFGDGTRLSIL.

The chain couples TRBV15 to TRBJ2-3, with D possibly matching TRBD1 (6 bases). CDR3 length equals 17 residues. Trimming left V 5 bases short and J 1 base short, with 19 bases between. Germline CDR1 and CDR2: LNHNV and YYDKDF (reference sequence). This CDR3 is CATSVGTPGAGTDTQYF. CDR3 DNA sequence: TGTGCCACCAGCGTCGGGACACCGGGCGCTGGCACAGATACGCAGTATTTT.

This clone was counted a few times. The V gene is TRBV6-2 or TRBV6-3, the J gene TRBJ1-5; tentative D call: TRBD1 (5 bases). Germline V lookup: CDR1 MNHEY, CDR2 SVGEGT. With 1 base removed from V and 4 bases from J, the gap between germline ends came to 11 bases. The CDR3 contains 15 residues. The CDR3 reads CASSYYFGGNQPQHF. The DNA of the CDR3 is TGTGCCAGCAGTTACTATTTCGGGGGGAATCAGCCCCAGCATTTT.

The V gene is TRBV6-6, the J gene TRBJ1-5; 9 nucleotides agree with TRBD1. Germline CDR1 MNHNY, CDR2 SVGAGI (reference sequence). J lost 5 bases, V lost 5 bases, and 7 bases had no gene match. The CDR3 loop spans 15 amino acids. CDR3 nucleotides: TGTGCCAGCAGTCACCTGGGACAGGGTGATCAGCCCCAGCATTTT. Amino acids: CASSHLGQGDQPQHF.

The chain uses TRBV5-1 and TRBJ2-3; maybe TRBD2 (6 bases). This CDR3 contains 16 residues. The V end was cut by 1 base, the J end by 1 base, with 13 bases between. Germline V gene sequence: CDR1 SGHRS, CDR2 YFSETQ. The CDR3 coding sequence is TGCGCCAGCAGCTTGATTGAGGGACTGGGCACAGATACGCAGTATTTT. Its protein product is CASSLIEGLGTDTQYF.

Of note for this clone: Compared with germline, one end of the junction differs, possibly owing to a read error. The chain links TRBV7-8 to TRBJ2-2, with 8 bases fitting TRBD2. The length of the CDR3 is 15 residues. CDR1 SGHVS and CDR2 FQNEAQ come from the germline V gene. The CDR3 DNA follows: TGTGCCAGCAGCGTAGCGGGGCCGAACACCGGGGAGCTGTTTTTT. As protein: CASSVAGPNTGELFF.

The chain has TRBV27 and TRBJ1-1; TRBD1 is a possible D gene (5 bases). Germline V gives CDR1 MNHEY, CDR2 SMNVEV (reference sequence). This CDR3 comprises 15 residues. V lost 3 bases, J lost 1 base, and 12 bases lay in between. The CDR3 sequence is CASSLEGWRNTEAFF. The CDR3 nucleotides are TGTGCCAGCAGTTTGGAGGGGTGGAGGAACACTGAAGCTTTCTTT.

The chain links TRBV2 to TRBJ2-7, with 7 bases fitting TRBD2. Germline assignment: CDR1 SNHLY and CDR2 FYNNEI. CDR3 size: 14 residues. Unmatched junction bases numbered 11, after V lost 6 bases and J lost 6 bases. CDR3: CASRMGGTYVEQYV. The CDR3 DNA follows: TGTGCCAGCAGAATGGGGGGGACCTATGTCGAGCAGTACGTC.